A single count supports the clone carrying this T cell receptor beta chain. This specimen includes other DNA sequences encoding the same CDR3. This entry is derived from a study of shared clonotypes between healthy human individuals. In the study overall: Three CD4 naive, three CD4 memory, two CD8 naive and one CD8 memory plate were used per donor.

Using immunoSEQ multiplex PCR, the repertoire was profiled, and TCRdb retains in-frame clones only, with some absent. Among some 1.5 million clones listed, approximately 97% were seen once. Germline loops: CDR1 KGHSH, CDR2 LQKENI. V lost 3 bases and J lost 0; bases outside the gene matches: 3. The CDR3 has 15 amino acids. This TCR derives from a man in his thirties or forties in good health. The sample was naive CD4+ T cells sorted from blood. Subset denoted: CD45RA+ positively selected. The chain combines TRBV18 with TRBJ2-3; 7 bases line up with TRBD2. CDR3 loop: CASSPPSGSTDTQYF. The CDR3 DNA reads as TGTGCCAGCTCACCGCCTAGCGGTAGCACAGATACGCAGTATTTT. Full variable domain (remainder filled in from reference TRBV18 and TRBJ2-3): NAGVMQNPRHLVRRRGQEARLRCSPMKGHSHVYWYRQLPEEGLKFMVYLQKENIIDESGMPKERFSAEFPKEGPSILRIQQVVRGDSAAYFCASSPPSGSTDTQYFGPGTRLTVL.